This T cell receptor (beta chain) was recovered during a study of blood T cells in healthy people across ages. J lost 10 bases, V lost 1 base, and 9 bases had no gene match. The CDR3 contains 14 residues. Germline CDR1 ENHRY, CDR2 SYGVKD. The authors ran a second PCR of 7 to 11 cycles using a sample-barcoded 5' primer and a J-beta primer mix. TCRdb analysed the 5' RACE reads with MiXCR anew, one entry per CDR3 protein. The profile covers some 1.6 million distinct CDR3 sequences, with roughly 30% appearing a single time and about 11% taken by the ten largest. Study-level results: Estimates based on one million T cells were treated as lower bounds. More naive CD4+ cells and higher diversity marked long-lived donors relative to aged donors.

On this clonotype: Antigen: not known.

The source of this sequence is a woman in her thirties in good health. Sample: blood. The chain is built from TRBV10-3 and TRBJ1-1, with 7 bases fitting TRBD1. CDR3 in amino acids: CAISEFSPGGVAFF. In nucleotides, the CDR3 is TGTGCCATCAGTGAGTTTTCCCCAGGGGGGGTAGCTTTCTTT.